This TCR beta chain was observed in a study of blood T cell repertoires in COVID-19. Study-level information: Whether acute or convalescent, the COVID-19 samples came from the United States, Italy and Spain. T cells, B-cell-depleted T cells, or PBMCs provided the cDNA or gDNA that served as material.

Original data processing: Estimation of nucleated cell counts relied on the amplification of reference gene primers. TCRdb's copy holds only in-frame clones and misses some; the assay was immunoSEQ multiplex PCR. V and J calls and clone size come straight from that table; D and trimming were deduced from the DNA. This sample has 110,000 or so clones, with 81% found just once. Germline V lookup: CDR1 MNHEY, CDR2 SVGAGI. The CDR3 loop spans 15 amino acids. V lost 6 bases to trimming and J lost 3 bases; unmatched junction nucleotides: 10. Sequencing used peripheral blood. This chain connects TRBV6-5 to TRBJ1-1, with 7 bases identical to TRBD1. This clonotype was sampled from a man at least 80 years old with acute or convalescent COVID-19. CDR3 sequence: CASRLQGMVDTEAFF. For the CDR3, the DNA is TGTGCCAGCAGACTACAGGGGATGGTTGACACTGAAGCTTTCTTT.